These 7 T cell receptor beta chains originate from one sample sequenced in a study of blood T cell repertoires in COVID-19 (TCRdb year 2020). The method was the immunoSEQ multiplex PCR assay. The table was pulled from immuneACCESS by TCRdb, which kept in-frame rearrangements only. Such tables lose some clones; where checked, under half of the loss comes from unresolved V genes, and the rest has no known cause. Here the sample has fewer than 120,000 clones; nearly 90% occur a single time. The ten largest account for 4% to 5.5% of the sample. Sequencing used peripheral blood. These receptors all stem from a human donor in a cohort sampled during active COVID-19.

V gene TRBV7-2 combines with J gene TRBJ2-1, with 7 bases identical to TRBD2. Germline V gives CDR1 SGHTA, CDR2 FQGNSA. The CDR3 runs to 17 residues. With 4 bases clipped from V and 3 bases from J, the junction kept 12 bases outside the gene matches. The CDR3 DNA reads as TGTGCCAGCAGCTCGCTTAGGGCGGGAGAACGCTACAATGAGCAGTTCTTC. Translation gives CASSSLRAGERYNEQFF.

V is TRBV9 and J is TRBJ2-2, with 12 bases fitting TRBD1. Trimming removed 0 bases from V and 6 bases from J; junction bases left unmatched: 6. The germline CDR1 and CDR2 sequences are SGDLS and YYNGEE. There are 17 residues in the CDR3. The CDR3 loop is CASSVAGTGGLAGELFF. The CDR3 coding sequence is TGTGCCAGCAGCGTAGCTGGGACAGGGGGCCTTGCCGGGGAGCTGTTTTTT.

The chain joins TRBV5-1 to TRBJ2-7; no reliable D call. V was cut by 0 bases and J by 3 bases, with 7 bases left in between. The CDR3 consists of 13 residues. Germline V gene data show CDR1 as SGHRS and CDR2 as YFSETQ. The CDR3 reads CASSLGAGYEQYF. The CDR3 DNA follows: TGCGCCAGCAGCTTGGGGGCAGGCTACGAGCAGTACTTC.

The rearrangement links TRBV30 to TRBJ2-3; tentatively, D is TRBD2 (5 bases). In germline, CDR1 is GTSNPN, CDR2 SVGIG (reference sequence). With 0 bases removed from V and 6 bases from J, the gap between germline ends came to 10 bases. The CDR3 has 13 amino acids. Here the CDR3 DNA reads TGTGCCTGGAGTGTACCCGGGATCGATACGCAGTATTTT. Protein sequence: CAWSVPGIDTQYF.

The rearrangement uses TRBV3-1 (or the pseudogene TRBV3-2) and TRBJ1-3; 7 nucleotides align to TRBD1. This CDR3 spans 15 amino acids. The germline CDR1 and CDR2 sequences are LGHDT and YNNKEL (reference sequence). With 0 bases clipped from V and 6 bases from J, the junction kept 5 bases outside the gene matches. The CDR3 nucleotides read TGTGCCAGCAGCCAAGAAGGGGACAGATCAAACACCATATATTTT. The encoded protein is CASSQEGDRSNTIYF.

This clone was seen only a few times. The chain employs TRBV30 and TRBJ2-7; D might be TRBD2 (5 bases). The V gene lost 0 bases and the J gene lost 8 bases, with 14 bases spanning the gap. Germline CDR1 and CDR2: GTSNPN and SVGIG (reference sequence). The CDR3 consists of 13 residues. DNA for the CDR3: TGTGCCTGGAGTGTACGGGATTTTGAAAAGCAGTACTTC. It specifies CAWSVRDFEKQYF. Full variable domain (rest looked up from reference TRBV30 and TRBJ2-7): SQTIHQWPATLVQPVGSPLSLECTVEGTSNPNLYWYRQAAGRGLQLLFYSVGIGQISSEVPQNLSASRPQDRQFILSSKKLLLSDSGFYLCAWSVRDFEKQYFGPGTRLTVT.

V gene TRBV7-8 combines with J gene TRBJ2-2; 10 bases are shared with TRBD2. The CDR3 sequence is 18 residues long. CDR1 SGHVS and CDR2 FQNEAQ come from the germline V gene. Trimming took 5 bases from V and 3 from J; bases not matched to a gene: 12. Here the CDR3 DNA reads TGTGCCAGCAGCCCCTGGGGAGCGGGGGGGCCTTACACCGGGGAGCTGTTTTTT. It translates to CASSPWGAGGPYTGELFF.